The present T cell receptor beta chain was sequenced within a study of CD8 T cells in ankylosing spondylitis. General study points: Significant enrichment of disease-linked clones was reported in matched ankylosing spondylitis synovial fluid. Characteristic, it appeared, of ankylosing spondylitis blood was a TCR beta motif of fewer than 10 highly homologous variants. Clones linked to disease, bearing a CD8+ phenotype, were relatively rare in peripheral blood.

As for this clonotype: Antigen: not known. The CDR3 does not end in the conserved phenylalanine or tryptophan, so this is likely a read error. The DNA is omitted, as the CDR3 cannot be located on it reliably, and the CDR3 follows TCRdb's listing.

The authors made TCR beta libraries by quantitative 5'-RACE with molecular barcodes. TCRdb reprocessed the 5' RACE reads via MiXCR and lists one record per CDR3 protein. The table shows about 130,000 distinct CDR3 sequences, with 6% to 8.5% occurring only once. CDR1 and CDR2 (germline): DFQATT, SNEGSKA (reference sequence). The CDR3 contains 10 residues when both ends are counted. Sequenced sample: blood, either unsorted or a sorted T cell fraction (not recorded which). The V and J genes are TRBV20-1 and TRBJ2-1. The sequence was obtained from a male donor with ankylosing spondylitis or in good health (not recorded which). CDR3 sequence: CSARGVYVSL.